The next 24 T cell receptor beta chains were all read from a single sample in a study of CD8+ T cells in alopecia areata. Following extraction, RNA underwent reverse transcription to cDNA, which served as the sequencing template. The protocol was immunoSEQ multiplex PCR, while the TCRdb copy is restricted to in-frame clones and leaves out a portion. This table has approximately 150,000 clones, about 90% appearing once. The source was CD8+ T cells sorted from blood, collected at week 0. These receptors were taken from a human donor with alopecia areata.

The chain carries TRBV5-1 and TRBJ1-5; TRBD1 aligns across 9 bases. Germline V gene sequence: CDR1 SGHRS, CDR2 YFSETQ. The length of the CDR3 is 16 residues. V shed 0 bases and J 2 bases; nucleotides not matched to a gene: 3. CDR3 region: CASSLGDREGNQPQHF. DNA for the CDR3: TGCGCCAGCAGCTTGGGGGACAGGGAGGGCAATCAGCCCCAGCATTTT.

This clone was counted only a few times. This sequence joins TRBV7-9 and TRBJ2-3, with TRBD1 matching 7 bases. J was trimmed by 1 base and V by 4 bases; bases with no gene match: 8. This CDR3 spans 16 amino acids. Per the germline V gene, CDR1 is SEHNR and CDR2 is FQNEAQ (reference sequence). This CDR3 reads CASSWNRDSGTDTQYF. The CDR3 DNA sequence: TGTGCCAGCAGCTGGAACCGGGACAGCGGCACAGATACGCAGTATTTT.

The chain couples TRBV5-1 to TRBJ2-5, with D tentatively TRBD1 (6 bases). Germline CDR1 and CDR2: SGHRS and YFSETQ. The CDR3 sequence is 15 residues long. V was shortened by 3 bases and J by 4 bases, with 16 bases between the two germline ends. CDR3 DNA: TGCGCCAGCAGCTCCACAGGGCAGGCGGGAGAGACCCAGTACTTC. This translates into CASSSTGQAGETQYF.

For the CDR3, the DNA is TGTGCTAGTGGTTTGGGCAGCTCTGGAAACACCATATATTTT. Protein sequence: CASGLGSSGNTIYF. The chain uses TRBV12-5 and TRBJ1-3; D is ambiguous. Germline-derived CDR1 and CDR2 are LGHNT and FRNRAP. This CDR3 spans 14 amino acids. Trimming shortened V by 1 base and J by 0 bases, and 4 bases separated the two germline ends. Combining the CDR3 with reference TRBV12-5 and TRBJ1-3 gives the whole variable domain DARVTQTPRHKVTEMGQEVTMRCQPILGHNTVFWYRQTMMQGLELLAYFRNRAPLDDSGMPKDRFSAEMPDATLATLKIQPSEPRDSAVYFCASGLGSSGNTIYFGEGSWLTVV.

In this sample, this clone turned up once. This chain links TRBV5-6 with TRBJ2-7; D perhaps matches TRBD1 (6 bases). V gave up 4 bases and J gave up 6 bases, with 11 bases separating them. Germline V gene data show CDR1 as SGHDT and CDR2 as YYEEEE. The CDR3 runs to 12 residues. CDR3 amino acids: CASSRGTGEQYF. DNA for the CDR3: TGTGCCAGCAGCAGGGGGACGGGCGAGCAGTACTTC.

This rearrangement joins TRBV29-1 to TRBJ2-7; D ambiguous. Per the germline V gene, CDR1 is SQVTM and CDR2 is ANQGSEA. This CDR3 spans 12 amino acids. The ends were cut back, 1 base at V and 6 bases at J, with 10 bases in the middle. The DNA for the CDR3 is TGCAGCGTTGAAGGAGACGGTCTCGAGCAGTACTTC. Translation: CSVEGDGLEQYF.

The CDR3 here is CSVGEGHNQPQHF. CDR3 nucleotides: TGCAGCGTTGGGGAAGGACACAATCAGCCCCAGCATTTT. The chain joins TRBV29-1 to TRBJ1-5, with a possible D match to TRBD1 (5 bases). The CDR3 has 13 residues. Germline CDR1 and CDR2: SQVTM and ANQGSEA. V lost 4 bases and J 3 bases, leaving 10 bases between the germline ends.

The V gene is TRBV6-1, the J gene TRBJ2-1, with TRBD2 identical over 8 bases. V dropped 1 base and J dropped 0; count of bases not matched to a gene: 5. Germline V gives CDR1 MNHNS, CDR2 SASEGT. The CDR3 runs 17 residues. CDR3 in amino acids: CASSEDSGSGSYNEQFF. The DNA of the CDR3 is TGTGCCAGCAGTGAAGACAGCGGGAGTGGCTCCTACAATGAGCAGTTCTTC.

The CDR3 DNA reads TGTGCCAGCAGCTCCGGGACAGGGGAAGAGACCCAGTACTTC. This codes for CASSSGTGEETQYF. The chain has TRBV7-9 and TRBJ2-5, with 10 positions matching TRBD1. The CDR3 consists of 14 residues. Per the germline V gene, CDR1 is SEHNR and CDR2 is FQNEAQ (reference sequence). J was trimmed by 3 bases and V by 4 bases; bases with no gene match: 2.

This clone was observed a single time. The chain carries TRBV6-5 and TRBJ2-1, with a possible D match to TRBD1 (6 bases). V dropped 4 bases and J dropped 5 bases, with 15 bases sitting between them. There are 15 residues in the CDR3. In germline, CDR1 is MNHEY, CDR2 SVGAGI. CDR3 DNA sequence: TGTGCCAGCAGTTCCGACAGGTCACTAAACAATGAGCAGTTCTTC. Amino acid sequence: CASSSDRSLNNEQFF.

The chain has TRBV25-1 and TRBJ2-3; a weak D match, TRBD2 (7 bases). The CDR3 length is 16 residues. The V gene's germline CDR1 is MGHDK and CDR2 SYGVNS. The V and J ends lost 3 bases and 4 bases respectively, with 17 bases between them. DNA of the CDR3: TGTGCCAGCAGTGACACGGGGGGCCTAGGGGCAGATACGCAGTATTTT. The encoded protein is CASSDTGGLGADTQYF. The whole variable domain, remainder taken from reference TRBV25-1 and TRBJ2-3, is EADIYQTPRYLVIGTGKKITLECSQTMGHDKMYWYQQDPGMELHLIHYSYGVNSTEKGDLSSESTVSRIRTEHFPLTLESARPSHTSQYLCASSDTGGLGADTQYFGPGTRLTVL.

V and J are TRBV5-1 and TRBJ2-7, with 8 nucleotides matching TRBD2. Germline V gives CDR1 SGHRS, CDR2 YFSETQ. V gave up 2 bases and J gave up 2 bases; unmatched junction bases: 6. The CDR3 spans 15 residues. CDR3 region: CASSFASGPPYEQYF. As DNA, the CDR3 is TGCGCCAGCAGCTTTGCTAGCGGGCCCCCCTACGAGCAGTACTTC.

This chain uses TRBV30 with TRBJ1-3, with D possibly TRBD1 on 5 matching bases. There are 13 residues in the CDR3. Germline V lookup: CDR1 GTSNPN, CDR2 SVGIG (reference sequence). Trimming cost V 4 bases and J 1 base, with 8 bases left between them. The CDR3 DNA reads as TGTGCCTGGAACCAGGGATCTGGAAACACCATATATTTT. This sequence encodes CAWNQGSGNTIYF.

The V and J genes are TRBV11-1 and TRBJ2-5, with D maybe TRBD2 (6 bases). The CDR3 is 14 amino acids. Germline loops: CDR1 SGHAT, CDR2 FQDESV (reference sequence). Trimming shortened V by 6 bases and J by 9 bases, and 20 bases separated the two germline ends. CDR3 sequence reads: CASRDFGTGESQYF. CDR3 DNA sequence: TGTGCCAGCAGAGACTTCGGGACGGGGGAGTCCCAGTACTTC.

V and J are TRBV5-1 and TRBJ2-2; D is perhaps TRBD2 (5 bases). V shed 1 base and J shed 0 bases, with 7 bases lying between them. The length of the CDR3 is 15 residues. The germline gives CDR1 SGHRS, CDR2 YFSETQ. The CDR3 sequence is CASSLRTPNTGELFF. CDR3 nucleotides: TGCGCCAGCAGCTTGCGGACTCCGAACACCGGGGAGCTGTTTTTT. The variable domain in full, completed from reference TRBV5-1 and TRBJ2-2, reads KAGVTQTPRYLIKTRGQQVTLSCSPISGHRSVSWYQQTPGQGLQFLFEYFSETQRNKGNFPGRFSGRQFSNSRSEMNVSTLELGDSALYLCASSLRTPNTGELFFGEGSRLTVL.

The chain links TRBV6-5 to TRBJ1-1; no clear D. The ends were cut back, 10 bases at V and 2 bases at J, with 11 bases in the middle. CDR3 length equals 12 residues. CDR1 and CDR2 from the germline V gene are MNHEY and SVGAGI. The CDR3 DNA reads TGTGCCACCGGGATAGTTAACACTGAAGCTTTCTTT. Its protein product is CATGIVNTEAFF.

This clone has only a few counts. This chain connects TRBV5-1 to TRBJ2-1, with D possibly called TRBD1 or TRBD2 (6 bases each). Trimming left V 3 bases short and J 6 bases short, with 22 bases between. This CDR3 is 17 amino acids long. CDR1 SGHRS and CDR2 YFSETQ come from the germline V gene. The CDR3 sequence is CASSYRLGGQEINEQFF. As DNA, the CDR3 is TGCGCCAGCAGCTACCGACTAGGGGGGCAAGAGATCAATGAGCAGTTCTTC. The whole variable domain, remainder taken from reference TRBV5-1 and TRBJ2-1, is KAGVTQTPRYLIKTRGQQVTLSCSPISGHRSVSWYQQTPGQGLQFLFEYFSETQRNKGNFPGRFSGRQFSNSRSEMNVSTLELGDSALYLCASSYRLGGQEINEQFFGPGTRLTVL.

This clone was counted only a few times. The chain carries TRBV29-1 and TRBJ2-3; 8 nucleotides match TRBD1. CDR3 length: 13 amino acids. Germline V CDR1 and CDR2: SQVTM, ANQGSEA. The ends lost 7 bases at V and 4 bases at J; junction bases unmatched: 7. The CDR3 spells CSARTGRADTQYF. CDR3 sequence (DNA): TGCAGCGCTCGGACAGGGCGGGCAGATACGCAGTATTTT.

This chain joins TRBV11-2 and TRBJ2-7, with a tentative D call TRBD1 (5 bases). Trimming took off 2 bases at V and 6 bases at J, with 8 bases between the two ends. This CDR3 spans 12 amino acids. CDR1 and CDR2 from the germline V gene are SGHAT and FQNNGV. CDR3 loop: CASSLQGAEQYF. The CDR3 nucleotides read TGTGCCAGCAGCTTACAGGGCGCCGAGCAGTACTTC.

The genes are TRBV4-2 and TRBJ2-2; 8 bases match TRBD1. The CDR3 is made up of 16 amino acids. Losses at the gene ends were 1 base for V and 4 bases for J; bases not matched to a gene: 5. Germline-derived CDR1 and CDR2 are LGHNA and YNFKEQ. The CDR3 DNA sequence: TGTGCCAGCAGCCAAGCGACAGGGGTGGCCACCGGGGAGCTGTTTTTT. Its protein is CASSQATGVATGELFF.

This clone has just one count. The chain employs TRBV27 and TRBJ2-7; 8 bases align to TRBD1. The germline V gene encodes CDR1 MNHEY and CDR2 SMNVEV (reference sequence). The CDR3 is 15 residues long. The V gene end was trimmed by 8 bases and the J gene end by 1 base; junction bases not matched to a gene: 10. CDR3 residues: CASWDRTGTSYEQYF. As DNA, the CDR3 is TGTGCCAGCTGGGATCGGACAGGGACGTCCTACGAGCAGTACTTC.

This clone was observed a single time. A junction boundary mismatches the germline segment, possibly from a read error. This sequence joins TRBV29-1 and TRBJ1-1, with D perhaps TRBD1 (5 bases). The CDR3 extends over 13 amino acids. The germline V gene has CDR1 SQVTM and CDR2 ANQGSEA. CDR3 nucleotides: TGCAGCGTCGGGACGGGGCAAAACACTGAAGCTCTCTTT. This gives the protein CSVGTGQNTEALF.

The DNA for the CDR3 is TGTGCCAGCTCTCGGACGGGCGGCGGCGATGAGCAGTTCTTC. It specifies CASSRTGGGDEQFF. V usage is TRBV18 and J usage is TRBJ2-1; D gene ambiguous. V lost 6 bases, J lost 8 bases, and 17 bases lay in between. Germline CDR1 reads KGHSH; CDR2 reads LQKENI. This CDR3 has 14 residues.

The chain has TRBV6-5 and TRBJ1-5; TRBD1 matches at 9 bases. V trimming: 4 bases; J trimming: 3 bases; junction bases outside the gene matches: 4. Germline CDR1 reads MNHEY; CDR2 reads SVGAGI. The CDR3 runs to 15 residues. The CDR3 nucleotides read TGTGCCAGCAGTTTGGGACAGGGCCTCAATCAGCCCCAGCATTTT. Amino acid sequence: CASSLGQGLNQPQHF.